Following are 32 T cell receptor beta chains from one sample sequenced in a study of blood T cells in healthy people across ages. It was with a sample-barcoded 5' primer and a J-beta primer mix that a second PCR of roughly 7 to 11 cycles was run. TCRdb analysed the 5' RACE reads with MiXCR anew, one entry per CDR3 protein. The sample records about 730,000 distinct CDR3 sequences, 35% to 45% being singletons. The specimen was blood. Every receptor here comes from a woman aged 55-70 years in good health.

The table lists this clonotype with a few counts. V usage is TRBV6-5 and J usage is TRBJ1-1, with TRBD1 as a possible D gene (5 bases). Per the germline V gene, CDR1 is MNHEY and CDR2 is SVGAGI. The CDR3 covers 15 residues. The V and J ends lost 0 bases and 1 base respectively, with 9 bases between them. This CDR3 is CASSYSMTENTEAFF. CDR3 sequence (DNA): TGTGCCAGCAGTTACTCGATGACAGAGAACACTGAAGCTTTCTTT.

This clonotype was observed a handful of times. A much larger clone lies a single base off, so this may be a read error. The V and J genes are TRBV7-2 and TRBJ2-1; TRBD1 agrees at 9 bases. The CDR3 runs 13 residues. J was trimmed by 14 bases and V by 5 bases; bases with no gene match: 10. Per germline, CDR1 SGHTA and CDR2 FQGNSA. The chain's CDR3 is CASSVVKQGAKFF. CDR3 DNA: TGTGCCAGCAGCGTAGTAAAACAGGGGGCCAAGTTCTTC.

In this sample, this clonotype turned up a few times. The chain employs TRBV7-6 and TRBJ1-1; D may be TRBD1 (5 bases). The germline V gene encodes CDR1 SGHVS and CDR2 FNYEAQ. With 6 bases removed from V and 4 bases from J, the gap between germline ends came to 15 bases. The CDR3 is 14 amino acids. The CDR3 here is CASSPGLGRTEAFF. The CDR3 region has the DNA TGTGCCAGCAGTCCAGGTCTGGGGCGCACTGAAGCTTTCTTT.

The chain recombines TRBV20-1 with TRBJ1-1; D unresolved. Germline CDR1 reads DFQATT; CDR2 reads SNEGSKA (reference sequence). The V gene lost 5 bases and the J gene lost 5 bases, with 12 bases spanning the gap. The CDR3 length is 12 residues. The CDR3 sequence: CSARQRETEAFF. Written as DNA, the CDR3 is TGCAGTGCTCGGCAACGGGAAACTGAAGCTTTCTTT.

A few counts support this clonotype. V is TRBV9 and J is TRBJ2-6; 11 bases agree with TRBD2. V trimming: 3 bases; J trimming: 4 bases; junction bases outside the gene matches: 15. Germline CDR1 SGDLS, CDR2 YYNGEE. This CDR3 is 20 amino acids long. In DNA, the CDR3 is TGTGCCAGCAGCGGGAATTGGGGGTCTAGCGGGAGGTACGGGGCCAACGTCCTGACTTTC. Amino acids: CASSGNWGSSGRYGANVLTF.

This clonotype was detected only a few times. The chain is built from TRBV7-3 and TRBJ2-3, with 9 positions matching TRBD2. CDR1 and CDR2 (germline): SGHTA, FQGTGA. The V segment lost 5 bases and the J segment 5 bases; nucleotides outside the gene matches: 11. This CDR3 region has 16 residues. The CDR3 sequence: CASSPTGGGAEDTQYF. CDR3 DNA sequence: TGTGCCAGCAGCCCGACGGGCGGGGGGGCCGAAGATACGCAGTATTTT.

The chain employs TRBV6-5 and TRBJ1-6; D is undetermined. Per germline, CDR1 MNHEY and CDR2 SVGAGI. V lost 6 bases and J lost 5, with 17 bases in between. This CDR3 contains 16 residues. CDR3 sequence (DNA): TGTGCCAGCAGGCTTACGTTCTGGCAGAATAATTCACCCCTCCACTTT. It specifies CASRLTFWQNNSPLHF.

The CDR3 here is CASSLEGYSYNEQFF. CDR3 nucleotides: TGTGCCAGCAGTTTAGAGGGGTACTCCTACAATGAGCAGTTCTTC. This chain uses TRBV27 with TRBJ2-1, with D perhaps TRBD1 or TRBD2 (5 bases each). The CDR3 contains 15 residues. Germline V gene data show CDR1 as MNHEY and CDR2 as SMNVEV (reference sequence). V was pared by 2 bases and J by 0 bases, with 8 bases between.

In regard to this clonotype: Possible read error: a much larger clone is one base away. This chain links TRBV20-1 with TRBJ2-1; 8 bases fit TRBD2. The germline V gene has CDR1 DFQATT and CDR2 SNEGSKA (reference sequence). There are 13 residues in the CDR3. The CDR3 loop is CSVAPAGVETQFF. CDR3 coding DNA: TGCAGCGTTGCCCCAGCGGGAGTGGAGACCCAGTTCTTC.

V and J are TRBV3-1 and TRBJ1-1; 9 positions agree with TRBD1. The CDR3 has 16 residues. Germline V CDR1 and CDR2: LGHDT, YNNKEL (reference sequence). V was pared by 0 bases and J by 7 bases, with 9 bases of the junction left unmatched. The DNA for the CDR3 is TGTGCCAGCAGCCAAGATTACTTACAGGGGGCGTATGAAGCTTTCTTT. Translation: CASSQDYLQGAYEAFF.

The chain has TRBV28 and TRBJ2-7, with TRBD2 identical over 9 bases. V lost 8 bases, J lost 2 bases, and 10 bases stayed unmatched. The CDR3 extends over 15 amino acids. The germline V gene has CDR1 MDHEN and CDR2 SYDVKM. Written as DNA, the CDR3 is TGTGCCAGCTTCACCTCGGCGGGAGGGGCCTACGAGCAGTACTTC. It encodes CASFTSAGGAYEQYF.

In DNA form, the CDR3 reads TGTGCCAGCAGTGATGGACTAGCCCCATCCTACAATGAGCAGTTCTTC. Its translation: CASSDGLAPSYNEQFF. The genes are TRBV6-1 and TRBJ2-1; 8 nucleotides agree with TRBD2. The CDR3 is 16 residues long. V shed 3 bases, J shed 1 base, and the junction held 5 bases outside the gene matches. Germline CDR1 and CDR2: MNHNS and SASEGT.

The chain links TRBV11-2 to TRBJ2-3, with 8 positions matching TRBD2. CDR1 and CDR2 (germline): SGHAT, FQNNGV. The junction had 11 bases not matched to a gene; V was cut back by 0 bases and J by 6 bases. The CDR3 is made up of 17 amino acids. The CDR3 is CASSLEFGGAGMDTQYF. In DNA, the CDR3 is TGTGCCAGCAGCTTAGAGTTCGGGGGGGCTGGGATGGATACGCAGTATTTT.

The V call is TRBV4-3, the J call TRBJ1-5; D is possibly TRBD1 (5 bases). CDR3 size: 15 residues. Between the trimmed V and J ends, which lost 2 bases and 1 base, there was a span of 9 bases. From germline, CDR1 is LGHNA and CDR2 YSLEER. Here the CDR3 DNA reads TGCGCCAGCAGCCAACACCGGGACAGCAATCAGCCCCAGCATTTT. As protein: CASSQHRDSNQPQHF.

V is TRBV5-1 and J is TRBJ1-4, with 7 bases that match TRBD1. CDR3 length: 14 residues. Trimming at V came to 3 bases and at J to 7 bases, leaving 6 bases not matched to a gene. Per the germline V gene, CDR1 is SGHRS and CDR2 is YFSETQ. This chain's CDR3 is CASSSTGAREKLFF. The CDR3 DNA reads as TGCGCCAGCAGCTCTACAGGGGCCCGTGAAAAACTGTTTTTT.

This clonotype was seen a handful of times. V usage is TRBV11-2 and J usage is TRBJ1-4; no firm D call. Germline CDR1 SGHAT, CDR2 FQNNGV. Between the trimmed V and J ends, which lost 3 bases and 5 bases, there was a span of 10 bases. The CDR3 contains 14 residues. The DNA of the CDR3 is TGTGCCAGCAGCTTTTCAAGGGTGAATGAAAAACTGTTTTTT. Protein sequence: CASSFSRVNEKLFF.

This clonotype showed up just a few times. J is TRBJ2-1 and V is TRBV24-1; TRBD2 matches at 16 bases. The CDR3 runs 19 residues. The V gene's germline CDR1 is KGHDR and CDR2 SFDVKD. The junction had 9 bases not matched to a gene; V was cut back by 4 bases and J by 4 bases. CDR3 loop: CATSDPGTSGRERYNEQFF. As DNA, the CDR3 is TGTGCCACCAGTGACCCCGGGACTAGCGGGAGGGAGCGGTACAATGAGCAGTTCTTC.

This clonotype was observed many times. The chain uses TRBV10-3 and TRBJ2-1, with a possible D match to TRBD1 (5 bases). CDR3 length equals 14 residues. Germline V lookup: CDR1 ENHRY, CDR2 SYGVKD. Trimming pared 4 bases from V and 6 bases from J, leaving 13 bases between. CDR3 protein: CAISGGSVSNEQFF. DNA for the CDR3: TGTGCCATCAGTGGGGGCAGTGTGAGCAATGAGCAGTTCTTC.

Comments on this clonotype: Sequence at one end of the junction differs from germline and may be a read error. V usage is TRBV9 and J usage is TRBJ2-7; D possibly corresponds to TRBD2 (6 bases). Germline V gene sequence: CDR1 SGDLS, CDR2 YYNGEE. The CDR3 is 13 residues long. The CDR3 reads CASSVEDSGERYF. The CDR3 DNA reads TGTGCCAGCAGCGTGGAAGACTCGGGGGAGCGGTACTTC. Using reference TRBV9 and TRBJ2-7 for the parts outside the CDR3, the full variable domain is DSGVTQTPKHLITATGQRVTLRCSPRSGDLSVYWYQQSLDQGLQFLIQYYNGEERAKGNILERFSAQQFPDLHSELNLSSLELGDSALYFCASSVEDSGERYFGPGTRLTVT.

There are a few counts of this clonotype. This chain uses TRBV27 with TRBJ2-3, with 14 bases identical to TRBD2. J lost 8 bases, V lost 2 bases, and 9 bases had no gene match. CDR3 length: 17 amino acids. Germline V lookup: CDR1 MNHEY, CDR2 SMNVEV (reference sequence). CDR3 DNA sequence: TGTGCCAGCAGTTTACGGGGGACTAGCGGGAGATTAGGTACGCAGTATTTT. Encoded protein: CASSLRGTSGRLGTQYF.

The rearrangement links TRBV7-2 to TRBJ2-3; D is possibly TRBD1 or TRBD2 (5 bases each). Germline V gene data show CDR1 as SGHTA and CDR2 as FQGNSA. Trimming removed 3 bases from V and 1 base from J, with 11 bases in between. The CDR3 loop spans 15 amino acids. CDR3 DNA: TGTGCCAGCAGCTTTCGTTTGGGGGGCACAGATACGCAGTATTTT. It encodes CASSFRLGGTDTQYF. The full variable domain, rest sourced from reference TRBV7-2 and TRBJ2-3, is GAGVSQSPSNKVTEKGKDVELRCDPISGHTALYWYRQSLGQGLEFLIYFQGNSAPDKSGLPSDRFSAERTGGSVSTLTIQRTQQEDSAVYLCASSFRLGGTDTQYFGPGTRLTVL.

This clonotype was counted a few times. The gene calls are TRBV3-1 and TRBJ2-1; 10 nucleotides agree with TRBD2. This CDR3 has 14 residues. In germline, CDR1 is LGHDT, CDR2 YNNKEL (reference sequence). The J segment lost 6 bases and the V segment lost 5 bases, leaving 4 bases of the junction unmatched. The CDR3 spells CASSYASGSNEQFF. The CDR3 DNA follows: TGTGCCAGCAGCTACGCTAGCGGGAGCAATGAGCAGTTCTTC.

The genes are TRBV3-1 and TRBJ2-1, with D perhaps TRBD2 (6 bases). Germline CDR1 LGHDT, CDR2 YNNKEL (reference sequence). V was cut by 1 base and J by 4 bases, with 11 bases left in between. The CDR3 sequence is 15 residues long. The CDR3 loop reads CASSQAGGNYNEQFF. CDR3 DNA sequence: TGTGCCAGCAGCCAAGCCGGCGGGAATTACAATGAGCAGTTCTTC.

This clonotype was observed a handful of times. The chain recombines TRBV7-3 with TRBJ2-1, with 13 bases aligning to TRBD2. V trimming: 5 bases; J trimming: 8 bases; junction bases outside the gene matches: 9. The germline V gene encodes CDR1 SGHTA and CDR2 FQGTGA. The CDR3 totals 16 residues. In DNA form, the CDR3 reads TGTGCCAGCAGCGCACGCACTAGCGGGAGGGCCGATGAGCAGTTCTTC. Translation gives CASSARTSGRADEQFF.

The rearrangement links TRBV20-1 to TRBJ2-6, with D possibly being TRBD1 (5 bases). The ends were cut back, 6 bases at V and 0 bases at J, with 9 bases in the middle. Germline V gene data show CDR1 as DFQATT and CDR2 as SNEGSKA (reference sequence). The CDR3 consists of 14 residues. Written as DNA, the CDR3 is TGCAGTGCAACGACAGTCTCTGGGGCCAACGTCCTGACTTTC. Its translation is CSATTVSGANVLTF.

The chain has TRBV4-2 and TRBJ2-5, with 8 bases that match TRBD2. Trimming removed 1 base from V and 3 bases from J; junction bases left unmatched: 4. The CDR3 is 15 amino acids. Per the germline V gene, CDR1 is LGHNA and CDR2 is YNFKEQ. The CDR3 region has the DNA TGTGCCAGCAGCCAAGCACCGGGAGGGGAAGAGACCCAGTACTTC. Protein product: CASSQAPGGEETQYF.

DNA for the CDR3: TGTGCCAGCAGCCTAGTAAAACATGAGCAGTTCTTC. This gives the protein CASSLVKHEQFF. The chain joins TRBV5-8 to TRBJ2-1; D is undetermined. V lost 4 bases to trimming and J lost 8 bases, with 10 bases between them. Germline CDR1 is SGHTS and CDR2 is YDEGEE. The CDR3 has 12 amino acids.

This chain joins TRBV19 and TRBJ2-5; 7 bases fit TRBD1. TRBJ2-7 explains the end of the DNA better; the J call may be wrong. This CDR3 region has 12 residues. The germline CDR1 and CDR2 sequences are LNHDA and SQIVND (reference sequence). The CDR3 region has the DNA TGTGCCAGTATCGACAGGGTTTTCGAGCAGTACTTC. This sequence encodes CASIDRVFEQYF.

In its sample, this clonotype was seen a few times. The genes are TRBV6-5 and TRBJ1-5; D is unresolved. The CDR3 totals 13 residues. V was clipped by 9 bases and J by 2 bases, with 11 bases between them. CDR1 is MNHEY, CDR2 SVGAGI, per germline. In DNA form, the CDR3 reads TGTGCCAGTTGGCGGGGAGGCAATCAGCCCCAGCATTTT. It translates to CASWRGGNQPQHF.

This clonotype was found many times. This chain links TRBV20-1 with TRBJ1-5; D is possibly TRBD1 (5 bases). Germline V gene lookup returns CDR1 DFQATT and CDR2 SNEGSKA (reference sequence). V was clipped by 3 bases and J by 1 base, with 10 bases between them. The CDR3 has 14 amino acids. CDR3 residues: CSASPGLSNQPQHF. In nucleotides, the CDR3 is TGCAGTGCTAGTCCAGGGTTAAGCAATCAGCCCCAGCATTTT.

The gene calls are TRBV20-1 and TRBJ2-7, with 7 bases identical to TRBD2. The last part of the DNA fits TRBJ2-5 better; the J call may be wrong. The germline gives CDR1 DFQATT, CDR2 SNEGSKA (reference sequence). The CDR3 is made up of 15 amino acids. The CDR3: CSARRFRGDEETQYF. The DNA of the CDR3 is TGCAGTGCTAGGCGGTTCCGGGGGGATGAAGAGACCCAGTACTTC.

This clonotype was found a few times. This chain's CDR3 is CASSTHRDTNEKLFF. CDR3 sequence (DNA): TGTGCCAGCAGCACCCACAGGGACACTAATGAAAAACTGTTTTTT. This chain connects TRBV11-2 to TRBJ1-4; possibly TRBD1 for D (6 bases). CDR1 is SGHAT, CDR2 FQNNGV, per germline. This CDR3 is built from 15 residues. V lost 5 bases and J lost 2, with 12 bases in between.